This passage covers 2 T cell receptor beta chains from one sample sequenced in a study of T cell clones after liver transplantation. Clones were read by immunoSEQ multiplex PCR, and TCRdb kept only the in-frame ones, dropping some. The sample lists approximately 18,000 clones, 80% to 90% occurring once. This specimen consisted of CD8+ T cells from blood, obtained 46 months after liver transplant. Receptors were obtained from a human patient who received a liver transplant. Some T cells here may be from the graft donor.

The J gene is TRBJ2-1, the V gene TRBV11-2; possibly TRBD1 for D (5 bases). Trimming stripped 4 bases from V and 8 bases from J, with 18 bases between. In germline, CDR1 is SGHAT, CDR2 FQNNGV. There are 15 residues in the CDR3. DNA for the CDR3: TGTGCCAGCAGCTCCCGATCCCAGGGTAAGCATGAGCAGTTCTTC. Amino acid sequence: CASSSRSQGKHEQFF.

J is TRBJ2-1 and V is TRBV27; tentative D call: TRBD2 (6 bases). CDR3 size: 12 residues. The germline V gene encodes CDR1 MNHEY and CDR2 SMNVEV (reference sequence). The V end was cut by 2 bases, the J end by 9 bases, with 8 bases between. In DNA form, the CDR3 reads TGTGCCAGCAGTTTAGGCGGGACTGAGCAGTTCTTC. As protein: CASSLGGTEQFF.